This TCR beta chain emerged from a study of shared clonotypes between healthy human individuals (dated by TCRdb to the early 2020s). For the study in its entirety: The cohort included a few men and a couple of women between 18 and 49 years of age. For each donor, three plates each were used for CD4 naive and CD4 memory, two plates were used for CD8 naive, and one plate was used for CD8 memory. Blood TCR repertoires of a handful of healthy adults were deeply sequenced to estimate repertoire size and the extent of clonotype sharing between individuals. Libraries were prepared and TCR repertoires were sequenced by different laboratories using diverse techniques, in order to increase sequencing depth and limit assay-specific biases. Leukapheresis yielded between about 0.8 and 9.5 billion PBMCs per donor.

The full study reports these points: The small number of donors limited the genetic and exposure-history diversity represented. Sampling was restricted to blood, and TCR repertoires in tissues likely differ from the TCR repertoires found in blood. Compared with non-shared clonotypes, the clonotypes found in all four sorted-subset donors had higher generation probabilities. Naive subsets generally had larger estimated clonotype richness than memory subsets did. Incomplete sequencing was indicated by rarefaction of sorted-subset datasets, despite the large sequencing depth. Pairwise subsampling led to the expectation that sequencing depth would affect the degree of clonotype sharing among donors. Across four donors, approximately 5% of naive CD4, more than 3% of naive CD8, roughly 2.2% of memory CD4, and approximately 0.4% of memory CD8 clonotypes were shared.

Using the deep immunoSEQ assay, multiplex PCR amplified TCR CDR3 regions from genomic DNA. Extracted genomic DNA from each cell subset was distributed evenly across all wells of several immunoSEQ 96-well plates, and each plate was treated as a replicate. Each replicate PCR for sorted subsets received roughly 0.2 ug genomic DNA, equal to roughly 33,000 T cell genomes. Purified libraries were measured with a Qubit 3.0 fluorometer, size-checked on a Bioanalyzer 2100, and measured again with the KAPA Library Quantification kit. Each immunoSEQ 96-well plate was sequenced on its own single-read 150-cycle Illumina NextSeq 550 flow cell. The original pipeline was this. The immunoSEQ output contained only junctional sequences without quality scores, so filtering could not match that applied to full-length reads. To assign V/J genes and CDR3, sequences were annotated against IMGT germline references using PyIR, a Python wrapper for IgBLAST v1.9. Reads were filtered out if the reads had weak V/J assignments (E-value above 1e-6), no CDR3, stop codons, out-of-frame junctions, or ambiguous translated residues. V3J clonotypes were defined as sequences sharing the same inferred V gene, J gene, and CDR3 amino acid sequence. Percentage overlap between repertoires was computed as shared unique clonotypes divided by the size of the smaller repertoire. RTK rarefaction, the Chao1 estimator, and Recon v2.1 estimates of unobserved clonotypes were used to assess repertoire richness. Generation probabilities were computed with OLGA for all TCRbeta clonotypes obtained by the gDNA method from four donors. Imported from immuneACCESS, the table was reduced by TCRdb to in-frame sequences with V and J called. These copies leave out some clones; in studies compared against another copy, an unresolved V gene accounts for under half, and the cause of the remainder is not known. V and J calls and clone size come straight from that table; D and trimming were deduced from the DNA. The sample profile shows around 700,000 clones; roughly 72% of them were found once. The ten largest make up around 1.8% of the sample.

The germline V gene encodes CDR1 GTSNPN and CDR2 SVGIG (reference sequence). The CDR3 measures 13 amino acids from cysteine to phenylalanine. CDR3 DNA is the only sequence kept; it has 39 bases, read in frame from the first base. Trimming costs V 4 bases and J 0 bases, and their ends lie 7 bases apart. Donors were healthy HIV-negative adults with no recently reported acute infections or vaccinations. All donors were Caucasian adults living in Nashville, Tennessee, USA. CD4+ T cells were enriched by magnetic negative selection; naive cells were then positively selected on CD45RA, and the negative fraction formed the memory subset. After blood collection by leukapheresis, PBMCs were isolated using Ficoll-Histopaque density gradient centrifugation and then cryopreserved in the vapor phase of liquid nitrogen. Purity and quantity of every magnetically sorted T cell population were checked by analytical flow cytometry. Each sorted fraction had its genomic DNA isolated and then quantified by UV absorbance on a Nanodrop 2000c.

Concerning this clone itself: The antigen it binds to is not known. No base-level quality is on record; no much larger clone is a single base apart. The same CDR3 is also encoded by other DNA sequences in this sample.

The receptor was isolated from a woman aged 25 to 39 in good health. The chain links TRBV30 with TRBJ2-1; TRBD2 might be the D gene, on 6 matching bases. The specimen was memory CD4+ T cells sorted from blood. The meaning of the sample's cell subset or site label: CD45RA-negative fraction. The DNA reads TGTGCCTGGACCGGGAGCTCCTACAATGAGCAGTTCTTC. This is translated as CAWTGSSYNEQFF.